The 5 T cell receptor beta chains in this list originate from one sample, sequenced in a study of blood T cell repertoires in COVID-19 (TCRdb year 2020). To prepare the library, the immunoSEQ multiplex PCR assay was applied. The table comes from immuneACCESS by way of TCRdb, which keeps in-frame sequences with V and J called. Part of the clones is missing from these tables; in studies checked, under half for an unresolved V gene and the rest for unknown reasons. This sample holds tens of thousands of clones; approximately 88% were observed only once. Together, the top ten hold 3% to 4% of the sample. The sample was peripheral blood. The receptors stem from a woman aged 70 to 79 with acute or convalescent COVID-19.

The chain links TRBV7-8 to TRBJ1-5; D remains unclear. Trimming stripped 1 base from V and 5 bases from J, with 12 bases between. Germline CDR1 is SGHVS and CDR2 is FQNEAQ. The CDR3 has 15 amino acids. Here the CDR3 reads CASSLVGANYQPQHF. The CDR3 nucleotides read TGTGCCAGCAGCTTAGTGGGAGCTAATTATCAGCCCCAGCATTTT.

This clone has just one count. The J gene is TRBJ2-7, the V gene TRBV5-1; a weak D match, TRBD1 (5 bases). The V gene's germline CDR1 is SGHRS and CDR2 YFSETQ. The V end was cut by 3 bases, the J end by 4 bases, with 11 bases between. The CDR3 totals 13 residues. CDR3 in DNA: TGCGCCAGCAGCTACAAAGGACAATACGAGCAGTACTTC. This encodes CASSYKGQYEQYF. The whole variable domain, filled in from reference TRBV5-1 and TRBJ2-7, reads KAGVTQTPRYLIKTRGQQVTLSCSPISGHRSVSWYQQTPGQGLQFLFEYFSETQRNKGNFPGRFSGRQFSNSRSEMNVSTLELGDSALYLCASSYKGQYEQYFGPGTRLTVT.

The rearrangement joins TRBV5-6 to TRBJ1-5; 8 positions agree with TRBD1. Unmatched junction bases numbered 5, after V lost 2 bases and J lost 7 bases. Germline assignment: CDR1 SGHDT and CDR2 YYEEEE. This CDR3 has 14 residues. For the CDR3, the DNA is TGTGCCAGCAGCTTTCAGACAGGGGAACAGCCCCAGCATTTT. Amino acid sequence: CASSFQTGEQPQHF.

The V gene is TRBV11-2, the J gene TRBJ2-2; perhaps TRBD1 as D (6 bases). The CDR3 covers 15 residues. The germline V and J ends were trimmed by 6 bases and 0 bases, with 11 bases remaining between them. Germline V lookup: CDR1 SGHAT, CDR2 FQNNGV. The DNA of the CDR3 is TGTGCCAGCAGAAGGGACACCTCGAACACCGGGGAGCTGTTTTTT. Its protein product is CASRRDTSNTGELFF.

CDR3 in amino acids: CASSFGTGTGNTIYF. The DNA of the CDR3 is TGTGCCAGCAGCTTCGGGACAGGGACTGGAAACACCATATATTTT. This chain connects TRBV7-2 to TRBJ1-3; TRBD1 aligns across 9 bases. The CDR3 totals 15 residues. CDR1 and CDR2 from the germline V gene are SGHTA and FQGNSA. The V gene end was trimmed by 3 bases and the J gene end by 2 bases; junction bases not matched to a gene: 2.